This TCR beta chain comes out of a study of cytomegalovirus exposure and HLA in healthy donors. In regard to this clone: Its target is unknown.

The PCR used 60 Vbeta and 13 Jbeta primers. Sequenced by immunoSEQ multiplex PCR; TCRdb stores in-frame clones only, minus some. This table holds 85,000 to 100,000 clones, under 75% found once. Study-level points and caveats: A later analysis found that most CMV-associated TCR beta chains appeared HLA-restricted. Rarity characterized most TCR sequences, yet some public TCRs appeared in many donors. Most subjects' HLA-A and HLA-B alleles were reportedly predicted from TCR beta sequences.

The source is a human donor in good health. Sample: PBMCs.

Written as DNA, the CDR3 is TGCAGCGCCAGGGACAGGGATTTTTCAACCCGCACTGAAGCTTTCTTT. It encodes CSARDRDFSTRTEAFF. This chain links TRBV29-1 with TRBJ1-1; the match to TRBD1 covers 9 bases. The CDR3 length is 16 residues. Germline-derived CDR1 and CDR2 are SQVTM and ANQGSEA. Trimming took 7 bases from V and 4 from J; bases not matched to a gene: 16.